This T cell receptor (beta chain) was identified during a study of cytomegalovirus exposure and HLA in healthy donors. A note on this clone: The antigen is not known.

PCR employed 60 Vbeta and 13 Jbeta primers. Assay: immunoSEQ multiplex PCR; the TCRdb copy retains only in-frame clones and omits some. Here the sample spans over 150,000 clones, approximately 69% being singletons. Trimming shortened V by 5 bases and J by 0 bases, and 16 bases separated the two germline ends. This CDR3 contains 17 residues. Looked up from germline, CDR1 is SGHTA and CDR2 is FQGNSA. Study results and limitations: Rarity held for most TCR sequences, but there were some public TCRs that occurred in many donors. Sequencing depth roughly uniform across donors was assumed in presence/absence analyses. Common viral pathogens seemed, in a later analysis, to connect with several of the most significant clusters. What TCR beta sequences reportedly achieved was accurate prediction of HLA-A and HLA-B alleles in most subjects.

The genes are TRBV7-2 and TRBJ2-2, with D possibly being TRBD2 (6 bases). The sample consisted of PBMCs. The TCR sequence derives from a man aged 25-45 years in good health and CMV-seronegative. In DNA, the CDR3 is TGTGCCAGCAGCCTTAGCCTCCCTAGCGCGAACACCGGGGAGCTGTTTTTT. This encodes CASSLSLPSANTGELFF.